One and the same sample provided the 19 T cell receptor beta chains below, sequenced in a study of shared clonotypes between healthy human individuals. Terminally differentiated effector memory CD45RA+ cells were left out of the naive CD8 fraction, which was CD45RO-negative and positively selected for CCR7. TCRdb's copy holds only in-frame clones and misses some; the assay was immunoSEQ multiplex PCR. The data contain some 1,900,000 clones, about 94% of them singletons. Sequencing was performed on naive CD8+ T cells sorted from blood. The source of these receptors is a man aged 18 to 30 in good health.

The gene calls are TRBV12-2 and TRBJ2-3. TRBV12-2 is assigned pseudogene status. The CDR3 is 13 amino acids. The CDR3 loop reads CASRFGQTNTQYF. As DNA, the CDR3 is TGTGCAAGTCGCTTCGGCCAAACCAATACGCAGTATTTT.

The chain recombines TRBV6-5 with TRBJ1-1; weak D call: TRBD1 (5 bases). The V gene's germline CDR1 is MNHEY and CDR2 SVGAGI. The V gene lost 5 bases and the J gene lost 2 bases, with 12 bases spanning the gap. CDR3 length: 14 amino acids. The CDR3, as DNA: TGTGCCAGCAGTGCCGGGACGGGAAACACTGAAGCTTTCTTT. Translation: CASSAGTGNTEAFF.

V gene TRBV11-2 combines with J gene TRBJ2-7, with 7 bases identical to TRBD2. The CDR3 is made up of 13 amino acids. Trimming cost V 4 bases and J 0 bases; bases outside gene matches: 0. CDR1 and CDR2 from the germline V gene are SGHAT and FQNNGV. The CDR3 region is CASSWGGSYEQYF. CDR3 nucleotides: TGTGCCAGCAGCTGGGGGGGCTCCTACGAGCAGTACTTC. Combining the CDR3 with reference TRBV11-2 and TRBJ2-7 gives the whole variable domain EAGVAQSPRYKIIEKRQSVAFWCNPISGHATLYWYQQILGQGPKLLIQFQNNGVVDDSQLPKDRFSAERLKGVDSTLKIQPAKLEDSAVYLCASSWGGSYEQYFGPGTRLTVT.

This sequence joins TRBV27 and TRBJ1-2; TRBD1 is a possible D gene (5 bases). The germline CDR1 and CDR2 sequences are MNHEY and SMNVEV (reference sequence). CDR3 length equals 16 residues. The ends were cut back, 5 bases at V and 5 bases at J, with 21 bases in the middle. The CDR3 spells CASSPSTGVKSYGYTF. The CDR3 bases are TGTGCCAGCAGTCCCTCCACAGGAGTGAAGTCGTATGGCTACACCTTC.

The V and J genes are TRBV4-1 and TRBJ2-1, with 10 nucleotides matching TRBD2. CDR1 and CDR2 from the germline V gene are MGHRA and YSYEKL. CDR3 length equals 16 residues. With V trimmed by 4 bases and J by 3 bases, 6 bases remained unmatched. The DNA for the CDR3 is TGCGCCAGCAGCCCCAGACTAGCGGGCGACTACAATGAGCAGTTCTTC. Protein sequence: CASSPRLAGDYNEQFF.

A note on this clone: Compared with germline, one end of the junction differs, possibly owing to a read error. The CDR3 nucleotides are TGTGCCAGCAGTAGACTAGCGGCCTATAATGAGCAGTTCTTC. Protein product: CASSRLAAYNEQFF. This chain joins TRBV6-5 and TRBJ2-1, with TRBD2 identical over 9 bases. CDR1 is MNHEY and CDR2 is SVGAGI in the germline V gene. The CDR3 is made up of 14 amino acids.

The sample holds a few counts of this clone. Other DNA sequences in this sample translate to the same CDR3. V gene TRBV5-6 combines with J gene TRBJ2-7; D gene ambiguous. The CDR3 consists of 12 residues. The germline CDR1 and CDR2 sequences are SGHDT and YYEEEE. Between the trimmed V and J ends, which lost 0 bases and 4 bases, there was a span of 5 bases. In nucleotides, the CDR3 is TGTGCCAGCAGCTTGGGGGGTTACGAGCAGTACTTC. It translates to CASSLGGYEQYF.

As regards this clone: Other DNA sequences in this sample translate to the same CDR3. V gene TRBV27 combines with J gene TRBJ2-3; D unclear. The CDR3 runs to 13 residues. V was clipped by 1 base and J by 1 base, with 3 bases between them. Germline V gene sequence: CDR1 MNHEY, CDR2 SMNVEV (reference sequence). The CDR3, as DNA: TGTGCCAGCAGTTTATTGGGCACAGATACGCAGTATTTT. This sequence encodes CASSLLGTDTQYF.

CDR3 bases: TGTGCCAGCAGCTTAGGACAGGGACGCCCCCACGAGCAGTACTTC. Amino acid sequence: CASSLGQGRPHEQYF. This sequence joins TRBV7-9 and TRBJ2-7, with 7 bases fitting TRBD1. The V gene end was trimmed by 1 base and the J gene end by 5 bases; junction bases not matched to a gene: 8. The CDR3 length is 15 residues. The germline gives CDR1 SEHNR, CDR2 FQNEAQ (reference sequence).

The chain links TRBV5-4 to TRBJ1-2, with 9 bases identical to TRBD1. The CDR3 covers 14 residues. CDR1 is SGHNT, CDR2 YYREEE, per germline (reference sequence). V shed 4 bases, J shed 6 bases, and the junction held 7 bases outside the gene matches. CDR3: CASSEDRGRDGYTF. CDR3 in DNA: TGTGCCAGCAGCGAGGACAGGGGAAGAGATGGCTACACCTTC.

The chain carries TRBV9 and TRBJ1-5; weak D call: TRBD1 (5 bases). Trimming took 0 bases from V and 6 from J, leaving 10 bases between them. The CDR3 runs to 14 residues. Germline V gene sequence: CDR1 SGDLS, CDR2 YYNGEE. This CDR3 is CASSVGGDTQPQHF. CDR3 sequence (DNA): TGTGCCAGCAGCGTAGGGGGGGATACTCAGCCCCAGCATTTT.

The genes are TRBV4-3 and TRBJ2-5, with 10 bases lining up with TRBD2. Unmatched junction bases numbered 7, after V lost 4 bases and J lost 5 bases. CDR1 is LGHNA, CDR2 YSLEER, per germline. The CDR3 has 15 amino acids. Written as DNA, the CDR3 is TGCGCCAGCAGCCGCGTCCTAGCGGGAGCTGAGACCCAGTACTTC. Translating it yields CASSRVLAGAETQYF.

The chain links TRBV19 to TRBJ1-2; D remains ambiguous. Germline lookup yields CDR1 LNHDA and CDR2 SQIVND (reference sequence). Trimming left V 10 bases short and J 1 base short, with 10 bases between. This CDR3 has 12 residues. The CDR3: CATSVVNYGYTF. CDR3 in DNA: TGTGCCACCTCTGTCGTTAACTATGGCTACACCTTC.

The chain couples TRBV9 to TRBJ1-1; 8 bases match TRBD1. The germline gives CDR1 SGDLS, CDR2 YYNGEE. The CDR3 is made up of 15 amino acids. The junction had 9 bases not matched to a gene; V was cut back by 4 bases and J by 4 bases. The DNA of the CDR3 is TGTGCCAGCAGCCCCGGTACAGGGGGTGGCACTGAAGCTTTCTTT. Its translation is CASSPGTGGGTEAFF.

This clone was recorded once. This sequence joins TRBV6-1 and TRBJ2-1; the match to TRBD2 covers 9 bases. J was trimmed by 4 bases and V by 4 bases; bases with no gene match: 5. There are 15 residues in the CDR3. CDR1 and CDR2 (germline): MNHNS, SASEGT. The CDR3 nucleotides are TGTGCCAGCAGTGGTGGACTAGCGTGGTACAATGAGCAGTTCTTC. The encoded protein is CASSGGLAWYNEQFF.

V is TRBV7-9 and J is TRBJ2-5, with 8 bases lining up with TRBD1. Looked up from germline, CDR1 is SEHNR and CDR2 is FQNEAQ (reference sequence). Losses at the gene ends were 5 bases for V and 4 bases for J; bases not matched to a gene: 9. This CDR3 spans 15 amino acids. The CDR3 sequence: CASSPLGQAGETQYF. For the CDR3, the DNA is TGTGCCAGCAGCCCTCTGGGACAGGCTGGAGAGACCCAGTACTTC.

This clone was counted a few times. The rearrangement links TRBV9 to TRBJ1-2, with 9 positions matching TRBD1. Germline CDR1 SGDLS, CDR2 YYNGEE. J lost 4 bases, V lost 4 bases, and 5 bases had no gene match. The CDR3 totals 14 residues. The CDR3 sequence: CASSPDRGAYGYTF. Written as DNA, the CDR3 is TGTGCCAGCAGCCCTGACAGGGGGGCCTATGGCTACACCTTC.

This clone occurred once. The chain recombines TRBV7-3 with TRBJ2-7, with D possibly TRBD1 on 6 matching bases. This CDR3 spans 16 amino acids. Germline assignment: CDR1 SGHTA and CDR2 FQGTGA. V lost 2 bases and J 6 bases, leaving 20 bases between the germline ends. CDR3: CASSLWERQEGVEQYF. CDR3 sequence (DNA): TGTGCCAGCAGCTTATGGGAAAGACAGGAAGGGGTCGAGCAGTACTTC.

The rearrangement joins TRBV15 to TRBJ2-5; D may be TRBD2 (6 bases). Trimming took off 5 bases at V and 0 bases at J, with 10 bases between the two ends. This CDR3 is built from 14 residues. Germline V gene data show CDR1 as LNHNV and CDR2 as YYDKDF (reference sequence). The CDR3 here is CATSEWDYQETQYF. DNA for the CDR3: TGTGCCACCAGCGAGTGGGACTACCAAGAGACCCAGTACTTC.